This paragraph reports one TCR beta chain. No antigen is known for it. TCRdb re-called the 5' RACE reads through MiXCR, storing one row per CDR3 protein. This sample has about 500,000 distinct CDR3 sequences, with around 16% found just once. These data belong to a study of T cells after yellow fever vaccination. Study-wide background: Where fractions had low cell numbers, libraries were prepared from them with the SMART-Seq v4 Ultra Low Input RNA kit. Points from the study as a whole: Post-booster repertoires contained most primary-vaccination clones again (about 96% CD4, 85% to 90% CD8).

The receptor was derived from a young man who received the YFV17D yellow fever vaccine. The specimen comprised PBMCs, sampled 5 to 6 days after the first yellow fever vaccination.

The CDR3 protein is CAISESTSYLRSRGGEETQYF. In DNA form, the CDR3 reads TGTGCCATCAGTGAGTCGACCTCATACCTTCGAAGCCGGGGCGGTGAAGAGACCCAGTACTTC. V is TRBV10-3 and J is TRBJ2-5; D possibly matches TRBD1 or TRBD2 (5 bases each). In germline, CDR1 is ENHRY, CDR2 SYGVKD. V lost 0 bases, J lost 3 bases, and 29 bases lay in between. The CDR3 totals 21 residues.